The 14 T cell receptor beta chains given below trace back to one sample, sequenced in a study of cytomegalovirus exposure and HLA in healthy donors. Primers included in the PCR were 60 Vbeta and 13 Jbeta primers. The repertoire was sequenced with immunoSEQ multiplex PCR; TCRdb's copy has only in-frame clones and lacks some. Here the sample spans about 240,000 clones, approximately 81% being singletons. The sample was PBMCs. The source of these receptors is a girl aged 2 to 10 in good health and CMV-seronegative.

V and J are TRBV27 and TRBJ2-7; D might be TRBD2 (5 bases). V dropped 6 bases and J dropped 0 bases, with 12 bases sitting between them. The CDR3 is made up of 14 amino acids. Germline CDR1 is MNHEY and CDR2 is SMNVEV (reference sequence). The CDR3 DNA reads TGTGCCAGCAGACGGGGTTTGGGCTCCTACGAGCAGTACTTC. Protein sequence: CASRRGLGSYEQYF.

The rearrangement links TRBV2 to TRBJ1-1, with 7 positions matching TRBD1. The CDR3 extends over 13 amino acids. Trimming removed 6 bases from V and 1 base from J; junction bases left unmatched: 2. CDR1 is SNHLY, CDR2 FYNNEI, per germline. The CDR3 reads CASRDRANTEAFF. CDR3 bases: TGTGCCAGCAGAGACAGGGCGAACACTGAAGCTTTCTTT.

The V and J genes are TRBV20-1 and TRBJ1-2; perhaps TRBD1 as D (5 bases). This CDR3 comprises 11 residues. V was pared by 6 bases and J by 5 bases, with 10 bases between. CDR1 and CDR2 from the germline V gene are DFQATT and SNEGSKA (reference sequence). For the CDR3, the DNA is TGCAGTGCCCGGGGGTCGTATGGCTACACCTTC. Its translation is CSARGSYGYTF.

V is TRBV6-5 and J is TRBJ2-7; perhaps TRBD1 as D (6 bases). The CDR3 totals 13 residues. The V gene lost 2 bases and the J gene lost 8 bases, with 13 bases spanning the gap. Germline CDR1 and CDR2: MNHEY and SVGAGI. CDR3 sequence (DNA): TGTGCCAGCAGTTACGGGGACAACCAAAAGCAGTACTTC. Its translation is CASSYGDNQKQYF.

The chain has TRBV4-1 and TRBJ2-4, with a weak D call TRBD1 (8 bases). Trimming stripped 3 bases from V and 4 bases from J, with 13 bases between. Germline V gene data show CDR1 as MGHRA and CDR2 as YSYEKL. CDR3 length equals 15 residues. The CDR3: CASSHTGGGKNIQYF. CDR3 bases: TGCGCCAGCAGCCACACAGGGGGGGGGAAAAACATTCAGTACTTC.

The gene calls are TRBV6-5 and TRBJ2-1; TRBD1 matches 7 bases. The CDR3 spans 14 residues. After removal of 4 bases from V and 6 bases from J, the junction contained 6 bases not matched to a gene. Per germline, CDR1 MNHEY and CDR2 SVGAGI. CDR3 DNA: TGTGCCAGCAGTTTCTCAGGGGGACGCAATGAGCAGTTCTTC. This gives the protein CASSFSGGRNEQFF.

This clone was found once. CDR3 loop: CASSEGLGLAKRNTEAFF. In DNA, the CDR3 is TGTGCCAGCAGTGAAGGTTTAGGGCTAGCAAAGCGGAACACTGAAGCTTTCTTT. The V call is TRBV2, the J call TRBJ1-1; D is ambiguous. This CDR3 comprises 18 residues. The germline V gene encodes CDR1 SNHLY and CDR2 FYNNEI. V gave up 1 base and J gave up 1 base, with 19 bases separating them. Drawing the rest from reference TRBV2 and TRBJ1-1, the complete variable domain is EPEVTQTPSHQVTQMGQEVILRCVPISNHLYFYWYRQILGQKVEFLVSFYNNEISEKSEIFDDQFSVERPDGSNFTLKIRSTKLEDSAMYFCASSEGLGLAKRNTEAFFGQGTRLTVV.

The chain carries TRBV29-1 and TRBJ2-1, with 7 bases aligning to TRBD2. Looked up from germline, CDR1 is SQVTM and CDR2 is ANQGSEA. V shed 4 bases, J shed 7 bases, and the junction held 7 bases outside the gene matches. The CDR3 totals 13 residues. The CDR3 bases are TGCAGCGTTGTCGGGACTAAAGTTAATGAGCAGTTCTTC. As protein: CSVVGTKVNEQFF.

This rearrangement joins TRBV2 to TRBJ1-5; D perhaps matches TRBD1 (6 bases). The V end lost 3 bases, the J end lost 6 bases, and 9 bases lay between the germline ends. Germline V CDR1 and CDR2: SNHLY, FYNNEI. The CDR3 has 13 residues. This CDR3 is CASSEMGAQPQHF. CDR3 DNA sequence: TGTGCCAGCAGTGAGATGGGGGCTCAGCCCCAGCATTTT. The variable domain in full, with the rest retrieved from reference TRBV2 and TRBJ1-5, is EPEVTQTPSHQVTQMGQEVILRCVPISNHLYFYWYRQILGQKVEFLVSFYNNEISEKSEIFDDQFSVERPDGSNFTLKIRSTKLEDSAMYFCASSEMGAQPQHFGDGTRLSIL.

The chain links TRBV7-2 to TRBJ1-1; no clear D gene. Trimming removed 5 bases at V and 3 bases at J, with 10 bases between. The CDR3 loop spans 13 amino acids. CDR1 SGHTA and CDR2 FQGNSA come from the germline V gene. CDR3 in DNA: TGTGCCAGCAGCCCGCCGAGGGACACTGAAGCTTTCTTT. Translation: CASSPPRDTEAFF.

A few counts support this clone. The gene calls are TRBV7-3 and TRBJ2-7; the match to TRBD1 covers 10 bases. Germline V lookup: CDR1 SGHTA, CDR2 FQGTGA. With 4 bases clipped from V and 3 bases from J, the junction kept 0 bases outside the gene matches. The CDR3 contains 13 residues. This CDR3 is CASSWTGGYEQYF. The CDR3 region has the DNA TGTGCCAGCAGCTGGACAGGGGGCTACGAGCAGTACTTC.

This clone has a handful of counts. The CDR3 loop is CASSYSFVAGYGYTF. CDR3 DNA sequence: TGTGCCAGCAGTTACTCGTTTGTCGCAGGCTATGGCTACACCTTC. The chain is built from TRBV6-6 and TRBJ1-2; D unresolved. Germline CDR1 is MNHNY and CDR2 is SVGAGI (reference sequence). The CDR3 has 15 amino acids. Trimming cost V 0 bases and J 4 bases, with 12 bases left between them.

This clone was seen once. CDR3 DNA sequence: TGCGCCAGCAGGCACACGAACACTGAAGCTTTCTTT. This codes for CASRHTNTEAFF. This chain joins TRBV5-1 and TRBJ1-1; D not resolved. V lost 5 bases and J 1 base, leaving 6 bases between the germline ends. The CDR3 totals 12 residues. Germline CDR1 reads SGHRS; CDR2 reads YFSETQ.

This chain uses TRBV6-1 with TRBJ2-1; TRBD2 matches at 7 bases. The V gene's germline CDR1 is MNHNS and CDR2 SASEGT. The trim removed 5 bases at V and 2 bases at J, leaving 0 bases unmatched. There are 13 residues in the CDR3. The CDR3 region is CASSSGTYNEQFF. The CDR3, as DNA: TGTGCCAGCAGTAGCGGGACCTACAATGAGCAGTTCTTC.